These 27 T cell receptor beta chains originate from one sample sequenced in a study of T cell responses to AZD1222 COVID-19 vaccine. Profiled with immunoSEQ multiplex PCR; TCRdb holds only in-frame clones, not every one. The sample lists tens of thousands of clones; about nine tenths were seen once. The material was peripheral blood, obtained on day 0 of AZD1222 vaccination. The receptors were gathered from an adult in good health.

For the CDR3, the DNA is TGTGCCAGCACGTTATGGGGATTCGGTAGGACCGGGGAGCTGTTTTTT. Translating it yields CASTLWGFGRTGELFF. The J gene is TRBJ2-2, the V gene TRBV11-2; D remains unclear. The length of the CDR3 is 16 residues. Germline CDR1 and CDR2: SGHAT and FQNNGV. The V end lost 7 bases, the J end lost 5 bases, and 20 bases lay between the germline ends. The complete variable domain, with remaining parts taken from reference TRBV11-2 and TRBJ2-2, reads EAGVAQSPRYKIIEKRQSVAFWCNPISGHATLYWYQQILGQGPKLLIQFQNNGVVDDSQLPKDRFSAERLKGVDSTLKIQPAKLEDSAVYLCASTLWGFGRTGELFFGEGSRLTVL.

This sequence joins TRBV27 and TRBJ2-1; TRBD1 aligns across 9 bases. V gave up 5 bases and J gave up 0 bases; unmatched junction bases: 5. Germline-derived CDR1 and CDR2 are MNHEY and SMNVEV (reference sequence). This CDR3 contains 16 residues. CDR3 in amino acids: CASSIGTGRSYNEQFF. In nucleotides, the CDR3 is TGTGCCAGCAGTATAGGGACAGGGCGCTCCTACAATGAGCAGTTCTTC.

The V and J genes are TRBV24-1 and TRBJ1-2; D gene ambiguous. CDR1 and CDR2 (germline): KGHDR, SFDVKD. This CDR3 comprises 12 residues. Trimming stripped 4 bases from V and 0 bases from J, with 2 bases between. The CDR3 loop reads CATSDPNYGYTF. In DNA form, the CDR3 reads TGTGCCACCAGTGACCCTAACTATGGCTACACCTTC.

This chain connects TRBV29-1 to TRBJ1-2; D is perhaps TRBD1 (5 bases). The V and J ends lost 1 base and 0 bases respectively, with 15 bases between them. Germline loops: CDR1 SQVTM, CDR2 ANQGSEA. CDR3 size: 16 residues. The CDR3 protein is CSVEAGTTISNYGYTF. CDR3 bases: TGCAGCGTTGAAGCCGGGACGACTATTTCTAACTATGGCTACACCTTC.

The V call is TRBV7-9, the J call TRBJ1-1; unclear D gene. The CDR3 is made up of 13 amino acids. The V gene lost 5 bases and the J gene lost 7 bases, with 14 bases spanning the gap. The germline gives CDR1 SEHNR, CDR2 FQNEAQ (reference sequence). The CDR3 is CASSKTLALEAFF. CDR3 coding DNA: TGTGCCAGCAGCAAAACCCTAGCGCTTGAAGCTTTCTTT.

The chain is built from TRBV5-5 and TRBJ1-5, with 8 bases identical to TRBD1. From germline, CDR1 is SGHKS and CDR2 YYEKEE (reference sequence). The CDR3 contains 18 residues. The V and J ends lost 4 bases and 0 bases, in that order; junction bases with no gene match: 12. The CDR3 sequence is CASSLDDRGWGSNQPQHF. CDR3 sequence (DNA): TGTGCCAGCAGCCTGGACGACAGGGGATGGGGTAGCAATCAGCCCCAGCATTTT.

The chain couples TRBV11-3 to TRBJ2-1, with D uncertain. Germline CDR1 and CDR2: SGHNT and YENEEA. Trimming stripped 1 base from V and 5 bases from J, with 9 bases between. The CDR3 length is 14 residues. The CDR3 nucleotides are TGTGCCAGCAGCTTAGGAAAGCGTAACAATGAGCAGTTCTTC. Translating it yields CASSLGKRNNEQFF.

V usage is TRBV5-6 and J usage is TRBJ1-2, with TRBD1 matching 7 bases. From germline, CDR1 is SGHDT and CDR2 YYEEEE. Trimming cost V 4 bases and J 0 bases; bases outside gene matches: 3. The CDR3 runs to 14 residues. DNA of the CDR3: TGTGCCAGCAGCCCGGGACAGACTAACTATGGCTACACCTTC. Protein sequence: CASSPGQTNYGYTF.

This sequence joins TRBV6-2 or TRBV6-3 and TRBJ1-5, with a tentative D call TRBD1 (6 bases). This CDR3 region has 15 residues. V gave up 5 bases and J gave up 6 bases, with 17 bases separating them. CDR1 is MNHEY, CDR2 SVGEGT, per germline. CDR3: CASSIVQGETQPQHF. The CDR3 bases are TGTGCCAGCAGTATTGTACAGGGTGAGACTCAGCCCCAGCATTTT.

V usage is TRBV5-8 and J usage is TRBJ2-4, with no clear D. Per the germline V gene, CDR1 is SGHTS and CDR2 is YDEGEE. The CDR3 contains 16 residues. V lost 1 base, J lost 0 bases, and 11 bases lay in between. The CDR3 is CASSLSWGIAKNIQYF. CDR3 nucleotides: TGTGCCAGCAGCTTGTCTTGGGGAATAGCCAAAAACATTCAGTACTTC.

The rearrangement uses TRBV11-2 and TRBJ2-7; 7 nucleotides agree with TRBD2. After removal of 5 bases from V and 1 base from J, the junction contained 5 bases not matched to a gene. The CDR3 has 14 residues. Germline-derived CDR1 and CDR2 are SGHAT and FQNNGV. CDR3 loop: CASSISGLSYEQYF. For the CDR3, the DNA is TGTGCCAGCAGCATTAGCGGGTTGTCCTACGAGCAGTACTTC. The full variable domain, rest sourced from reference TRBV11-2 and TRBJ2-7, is EAGVAQSPRYKIIEKRQSVAFWCNPISGHATLYWYQQILGQGPKLLIQFQNNGVVDDSQLPKDRFSAERLKGVDSTLKIQPAKLEDSAVYLCASSISGLSYEQYFGPGTRLTVT.

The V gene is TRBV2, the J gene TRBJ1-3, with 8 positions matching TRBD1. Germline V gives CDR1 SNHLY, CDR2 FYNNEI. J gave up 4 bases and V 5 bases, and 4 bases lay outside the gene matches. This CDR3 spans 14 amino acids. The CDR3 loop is CASSPGTGGNTIYF. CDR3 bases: TGTGCCAGCAGTCCCGGGACAGGAGGAAACACCATATATTTT. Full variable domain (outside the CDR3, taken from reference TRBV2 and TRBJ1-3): EPEVTQTPSHQVTQMGQEVILRCVPISNHLYFYWYRQILGQKVEFLVSFYNNEISEKSEIFDDQFSVERPDGSNFTLKIRSTKLEDSAMYFCASSPGTGGNTIYFGEGSWLTVV.

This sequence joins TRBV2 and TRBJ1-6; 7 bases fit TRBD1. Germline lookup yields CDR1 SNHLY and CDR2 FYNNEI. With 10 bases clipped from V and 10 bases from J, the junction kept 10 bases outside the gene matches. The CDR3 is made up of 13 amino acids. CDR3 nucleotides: TGTGCCACCACAGGGGAGAATCGATCACCCCTCCACTTT. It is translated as CATTGENRSPLHF.

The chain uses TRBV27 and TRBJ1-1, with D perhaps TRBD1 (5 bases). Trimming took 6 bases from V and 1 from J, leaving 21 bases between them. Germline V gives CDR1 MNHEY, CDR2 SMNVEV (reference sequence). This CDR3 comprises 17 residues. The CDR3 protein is CASSPSVGEHTNTEAFF. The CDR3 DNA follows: TGTGCCAGCAGCCCCTCGGTGGGGGAACATACGAACACTGAAGCTTTCTTT.

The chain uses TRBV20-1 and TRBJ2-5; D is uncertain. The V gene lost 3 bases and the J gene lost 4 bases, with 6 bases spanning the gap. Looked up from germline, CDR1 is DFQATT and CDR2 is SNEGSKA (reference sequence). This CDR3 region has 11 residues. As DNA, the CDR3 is TGCAGTGCTAGTGCACTAGAGACCCAGTACTTC. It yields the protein CSASALETQYF.

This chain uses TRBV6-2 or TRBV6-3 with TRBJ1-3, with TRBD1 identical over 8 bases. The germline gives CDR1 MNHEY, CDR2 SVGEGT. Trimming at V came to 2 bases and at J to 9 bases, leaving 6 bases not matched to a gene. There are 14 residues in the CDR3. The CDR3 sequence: CASSYDRGFATIYF. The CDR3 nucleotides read TGTGCCAGCAGTTACGACAGGGGTTTTGCCACCATATATTTT.

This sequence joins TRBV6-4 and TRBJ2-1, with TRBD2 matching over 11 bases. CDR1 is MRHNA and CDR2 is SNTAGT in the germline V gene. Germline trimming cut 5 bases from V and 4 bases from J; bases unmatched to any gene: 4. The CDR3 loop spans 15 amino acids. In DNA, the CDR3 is TGTGCCAGCAGTAAGACTAGCGGGGAATACAATGAGCAGTTCTTC. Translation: CASSKTSGEYNEQFF.

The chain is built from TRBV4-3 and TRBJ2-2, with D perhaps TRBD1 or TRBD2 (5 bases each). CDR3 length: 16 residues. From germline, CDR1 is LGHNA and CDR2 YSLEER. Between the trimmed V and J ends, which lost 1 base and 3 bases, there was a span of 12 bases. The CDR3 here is CASSQAGGLDTGELFF. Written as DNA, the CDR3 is TGCGCCAGCAGCCAAGCTGGGGGTTTGGACACCGGGGAGCTGTTTTTT.

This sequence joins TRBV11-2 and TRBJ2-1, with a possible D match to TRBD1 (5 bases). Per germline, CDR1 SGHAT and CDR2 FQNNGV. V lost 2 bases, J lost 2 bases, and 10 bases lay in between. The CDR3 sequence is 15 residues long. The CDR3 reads CASSLSRVAYNEQFF. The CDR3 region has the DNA TGTGCCAGCAGCTTATCCAGGGTAGCCTACAATGAGCAGTTCTTC.

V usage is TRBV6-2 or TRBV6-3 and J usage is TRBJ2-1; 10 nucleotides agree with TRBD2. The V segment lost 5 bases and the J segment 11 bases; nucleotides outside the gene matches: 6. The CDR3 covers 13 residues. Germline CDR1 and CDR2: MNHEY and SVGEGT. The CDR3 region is CASSGRTSGKQFF. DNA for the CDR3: TGTGCCAGCAGTGGGCGGACTAGCGGCAAGCAGTTCTTC.

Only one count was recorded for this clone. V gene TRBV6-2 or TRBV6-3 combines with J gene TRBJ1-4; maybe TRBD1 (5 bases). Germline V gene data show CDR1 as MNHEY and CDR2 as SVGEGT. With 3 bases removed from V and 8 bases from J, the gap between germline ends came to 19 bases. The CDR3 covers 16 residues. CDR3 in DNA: TGTGCCAGCAGTTATGTCCGCGGGGAGGGACGAGAAAAACTGTTTTTT. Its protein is CASSYVRGEGREKLFF.

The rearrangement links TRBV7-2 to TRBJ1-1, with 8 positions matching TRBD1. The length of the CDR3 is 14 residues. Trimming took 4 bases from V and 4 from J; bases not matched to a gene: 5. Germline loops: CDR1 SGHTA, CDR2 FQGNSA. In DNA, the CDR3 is TGTGCCAGCAGCTCCCAGGGGGCGGTCACTGAAGCTTTCTTT. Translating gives CASSSQGAVTEAFF.

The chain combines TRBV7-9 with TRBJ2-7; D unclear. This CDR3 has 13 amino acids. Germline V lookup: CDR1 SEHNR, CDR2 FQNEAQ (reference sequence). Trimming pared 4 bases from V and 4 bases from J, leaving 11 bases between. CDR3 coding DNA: TGTGCCAGCAGCTCCGGTCAAATTTACGAGCAGTACTTC. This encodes CASSSGQIYEQYF.

CDR3: CASSFGGGMGYEQYF. The CDR3 nucleotides are TGTGCCAGCAGTTTTGGCGGAGGGATGGGTTACGAGCAGTACTTC. The V gene is TRBV6-2 or TRBV6-3, the J gene TRBJ2-7, with D tentatively TRBD2 (6 bases). Germline V gene lookup returns CDR1 MNHEY and CDR2 SVGEGT. V dropped 4 bases and J dropped 4 bases, with 17 bases sitting between them. CDR3 length: 15 residues.

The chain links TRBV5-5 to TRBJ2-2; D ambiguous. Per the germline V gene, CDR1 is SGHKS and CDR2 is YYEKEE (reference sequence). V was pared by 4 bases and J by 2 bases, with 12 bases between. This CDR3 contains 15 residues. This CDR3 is CASSPSRLNTGELFF. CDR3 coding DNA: TGTGCCAGCAGCCCAAGCAGGCTTAACACCGGGGAGCTGTTTTTT.

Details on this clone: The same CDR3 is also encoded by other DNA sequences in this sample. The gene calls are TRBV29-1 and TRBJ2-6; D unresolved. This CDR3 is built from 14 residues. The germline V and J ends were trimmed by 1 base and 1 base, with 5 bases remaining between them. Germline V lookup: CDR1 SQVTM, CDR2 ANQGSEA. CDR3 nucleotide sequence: TGCAGCGTTGAAGGAGGATCTGGGGCCAACGTCCTGACTTTC. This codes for CSVEGGSGANVLTF.

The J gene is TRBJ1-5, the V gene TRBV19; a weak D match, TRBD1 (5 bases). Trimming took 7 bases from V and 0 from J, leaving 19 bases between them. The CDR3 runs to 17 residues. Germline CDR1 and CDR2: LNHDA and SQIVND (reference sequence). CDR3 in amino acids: CASTISGTVYSNQPQHF. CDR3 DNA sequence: TGTGCCAGTACCATTTCCGGGACGGTATATAGCAATCAGCCCCAGCATTTT.